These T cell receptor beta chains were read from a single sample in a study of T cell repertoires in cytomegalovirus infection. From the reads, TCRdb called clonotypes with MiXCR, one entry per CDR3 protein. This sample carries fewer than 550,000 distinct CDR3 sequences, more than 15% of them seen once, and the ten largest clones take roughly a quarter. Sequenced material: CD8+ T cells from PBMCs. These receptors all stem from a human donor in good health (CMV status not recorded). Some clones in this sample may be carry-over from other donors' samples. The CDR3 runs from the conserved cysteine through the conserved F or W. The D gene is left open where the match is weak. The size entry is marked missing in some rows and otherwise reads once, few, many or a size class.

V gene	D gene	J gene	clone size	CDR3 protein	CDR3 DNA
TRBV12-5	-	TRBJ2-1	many	CASGLYNRVNEQFF	TGTGCTAGTGGTTTGTACAACAGGGTCAATGAGCAGTTCTTC
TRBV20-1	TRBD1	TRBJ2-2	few	CSARYLDRETGELFF	TGCAGTGCTCGCTACCTCGACAGGGAAACCGGGGAGCTGTTTTTT
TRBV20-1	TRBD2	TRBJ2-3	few	CSARDPLAGGRHTQYF	TGCAGTGCTAGAGATCCTCTAGCGGGAGGGAGACATACGCAGTATTTT
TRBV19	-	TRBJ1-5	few	CASSSFSQPQHF	TGTGCCAGTAGTTCCTTCAGCCAGCCCCAGCATTTT
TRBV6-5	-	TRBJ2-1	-	CASSYKWSGEQFF	TGTGCCAGCAGTTACAAGTGGAGCGGTGAGCAGTTCTTC
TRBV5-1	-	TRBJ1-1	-	CASSLALQGETEAFF	TGCGCCAGCAGCTTGGCCTTACAAGGGGAAACTGAAGCTTTCTTT
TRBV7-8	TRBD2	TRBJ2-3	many	CASSQISGGKDTQYF	TGTGCCAGCAGCCAGATAAGCGGGGGGAAAGATACGCAGTATTTT
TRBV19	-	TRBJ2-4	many	CASRSIPGRKNIQYF	TGTGCCAGTAGATCAATCCCGGGACGCAAAAACATTCAGTACTTC
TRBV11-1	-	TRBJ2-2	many	CASSLVPTGTADLGTGELFF	TGTGCCAGCAGCTTGGTGCCAACCGGGACGGCTGACTTAGGCACCGGGGAGCTGTTTTTT
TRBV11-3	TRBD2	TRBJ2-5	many	CASSPGTSGGAFGETQYF	TGTGCCAGCAGCCCCGGGACTAGCGGGGGGGCTTTCGGGGAGACCCAGTACTTC
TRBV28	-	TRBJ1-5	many	CASSLIVSNQPQHF	TGTGCCAGCAGTTTAATCGTGAGCAATCAGCCCCAGCATTTT
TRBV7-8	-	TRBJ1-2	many	CASSQARNYGYTF	TGTGCCAGCAGCCAGGCCAGAAACTATGGCTACACCTTC